This record looks at one T cell receptor (beta chain) sequence and its context. The antigen remains unidentified. At one end the junction does not follow the germline gene, possibly because of a read error. With 60 Vbeta and 13 Jbeta primers, the PCR was carried out. The data were produced by immunoSEQ multiplex PCR, yet TCRdb's version contains in-frame clones alone and is incomplete. The table lists under 200,000 clones, around four fifths of them singletons. This sample was taken from a study of cytomegalovirus exposure and HLA in healthy donors. Study conclusions and caveats: Analysis performed later showed TCR beta chains linked to HLA being more clonally expanded than equally common others.

This CDR3 has 13 residues. Germline CDR1 reads LNHDA; CDR2 reads SQIVND (reference sequence). The V call is TRBV19, the J call TRBJ2-1; no reliable D call. The sequence came from a young woman in good health and CMV-seronegative. The sequencing sample was made of PBMCs. CDR3 sequence: CASSVDGYNEQFF. The DNA of the CDR3 is TGTGCCAGTAGTGTAGACGGCTACAATGAGCAGTTCTTC.